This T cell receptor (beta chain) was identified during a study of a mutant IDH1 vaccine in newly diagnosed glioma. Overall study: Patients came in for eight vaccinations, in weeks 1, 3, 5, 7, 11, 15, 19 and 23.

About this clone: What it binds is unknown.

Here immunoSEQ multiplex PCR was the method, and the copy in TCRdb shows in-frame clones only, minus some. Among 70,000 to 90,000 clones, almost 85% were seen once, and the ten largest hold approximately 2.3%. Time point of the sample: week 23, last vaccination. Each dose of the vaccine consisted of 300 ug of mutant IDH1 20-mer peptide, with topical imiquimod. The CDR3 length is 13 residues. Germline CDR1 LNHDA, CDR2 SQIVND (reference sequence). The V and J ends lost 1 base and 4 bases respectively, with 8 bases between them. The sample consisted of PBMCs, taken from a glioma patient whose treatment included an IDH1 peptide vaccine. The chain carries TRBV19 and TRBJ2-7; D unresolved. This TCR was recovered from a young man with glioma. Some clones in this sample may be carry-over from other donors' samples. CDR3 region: CASSIATAYEQYF. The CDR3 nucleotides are TGTGCCAGTAGTATAGCCACAGCATACGAGCAGTACTTC.